These 14 T cell receptor beta chains originate from one sample sequenced in a study of breast tumors, draining lymph nodes, adjacent tissues. The lymph nodes were axillary draining lymph nodes from breast cancer patients. A single record per CDR3 protein comes from TCRdb applying MiXCR to the multiplex PCR reads. The repertoire holds about 200,000 distinct CDR3 sequences, with around 33% as singletons. Source material: axillary lymph node tissue. Receptors originate from a female donor with breast cancer. Some clones in this sample may be carry-over from other donors' samples.

About this clonotype: A much more abundant neighbour one base away suggests this may be a read error. This chain joins TRBV9 and TRBJ2-1; D unresolved. The germline gives CDR1 SGDLS, CDR2 YYNGEE. The length of the CDR3 is 15 residues. The CDR3 loop reads CASSVGGVPRNEPFF. The CDR3 DNA follows: TGTGCCAGCAGCGTAGGAGGAGTACCCCGGAATGAGCCGTTCTTC.

Details on this clonotype: It may be a read error: a sequence one base away is much more abundant. The conserved closing phenylalanine or tryptophan is absent in this CDR3, likely reflecting a read error. V gene TRBV19 combines with J gene TRBJ2-3; D ambiguous. V lost 3 bases, J lost 6 bases, and 10 bases lay in between. This CDR3 is built from 13 residues. CDR1 is LNHDA and CDR2 is SQIVND in the germline V gene (reference sequence). The CDR3 loop reads CASSIFLRDTQYL. In DNA, the CDR3 is TGTGCCAGTAGTATCTTCCTCCGTGATACGCAGTATCTT.

This clonotype was observed many times. The V gene is TRBV20-1, the J gene TRBJ1-4; D unresolved. This CDR3 comprises 14 residues. The V gene lost 2 bases and the J gene lost 0 bases, with 7 bases spanning the gap. CDR1 and CDR2 (germline): DFQATT, SNEGSKA (reference sequence). The CDR3 spells CSARFGTTNEKLFF. Here the CDR3 DNA reads TGCAGTGCTAGATTTGGAACAACTAATGAAAAACTGTTTTTT.

This clonotype was counted ten times or more. The V gene is TRBV18, the J gene TRBJ2-3, with D unclear. Per the germline V gene, CDR1 is KGHSH and CDR2 is LQKENI. V was clipped by 5 bases and J by 6 bases, with 18 bases between them. The CDR3 loop spans 15 amino acids. CDR3 bases: TGTGCCAGCTCATCCCTAGATTCGTCCTCCGATACGCAGTATTTT. It specifies CASSSLDSSSDTQYF.

This chain joins TRBV20-1 and TRBJ2-6, with TRBD2 identical over 9 bases. The J segment lost 9 bases and the V segment lost 1 base, leaving 4 bases of the junction unmatched. Germline CDR1 DFQATT, CDR2 SNEGSKA (reference sequence). This CDR3 has 14 amino acids. CDR3 protein: CSARVASGINVLTF. The CDR3 coding sequence is TGCAGTGCTAGAGTGGCTAGCGGGATCAACGTCCTGACTTTC.

This clonotype was counted at least ten times. The J gene is TRBJ2-3, the V gene TRBV20-1; TRBD2 matches 8 bases. V was clipped by 2 bases and J by 2 bases; unmatched bases: 6. The CDR3 consists of 15 residues. Per the germline V gene, CDR1 is DFQATT and CDR2 is SNEGSKA (reference sequence). In DNA form, the CDR3 reads TGCAGTGCTAGATTTCGGGGGGGTTCCACAGATACGCAGTATTTT. Translated, it gives CSARFRGGSTDTQYF.

This clonotype was observed many times. The DNA for the CDR3 is TGTGCCAGCAGTTCAGGGGGCTCTGGGGCCAACGTCCTGACTTTC. This codes for CASSSGGSGANVLTF. The chain combines TRBV2 with TRBJ2-6; 7 nucleotides line up with TRBD1. The V and J ends lost 5 bases and 0 bases, in that order; junction bases with no gene match: 1. Germline V gene lookup returns CDR1 SNHLY and CDR2 FYNNEI. The CDR3 length is 15 residues.

The chain recombines TRBV6-5 with TRBJ2-2; 11 nucleotides agree with TRBD1. CDR3 length equals 16 residues. The V segment lost 5 bases and the J segment 5 bases; nucleotides outside the gene matches: 7. Germline values: CDR1 MNHEY, CDR2 SVGAGI. CDR3 sequence reads: CASSPRDRGGTGELFF. The CDR3 coding sequence is TGTGCCAGCAGTCCCCGGGACAGGGGGGGAACCGGGGAGCTGTTTTTT.

In the case of this clonotype: Being one base from a much bigger clone, this may be a read error. V is TRBV2 and J is TRBJ2-7; 8 nucleotides agree with TRBD2. V shed 6 bases, J shed 9 bases, and the junction held 10 bases outside the gene matches. This CDR3 has 13 amino acids. CDR1 and CDR2 (germline): SNHLY, FYNNEI. CDR3 in amino acids: CASSQQPGGGQYF. In DNA, the CDR3 is TGTGCCAGCAGCCAACAGCCCGGGGGGGGGCAGTACTTC.

V usage is TRBV20-1 and J usage is TRBJ1-3; D might be TRBD1 (5 bases). The CDR3 runs 18 residues. The V and J ends lost 3 bases and 0 bases respectively, with 21 bases between them. CDR1 and CDR2 from the germline V gene are DFQATT and SNEGSKA (reference sequence). CDR3 nucleotide sequence: TGCAGTGCTAGCCCCCCGGCCTCAGGGACCCCCTCTGGAAACACCATATATTTT. Translating it yields CSASPPASGTPSGNTIYF.

The table lists this clonotype with many counts. The chain recombines TRBV19 with TRBJ2-1; no clear D gene. The CDR3 totals 12 residues. V lost 6 bases and J lost 8, with 11 bases in between. Germline lookup yields CDR1 LNHDA and CDR2 SQIVND (reference sequence). This chain's CDR3 is CASSTRGDEQFF. CDR3 nucleotide sequence: TGTGCCAGTAGCACACGTGGGGATGAGCAGTTCTTC.

The chain uses TRBV7-3 and TRBJ2-3; no firm D call. The last part of the DNA fits TRBJ1-5 better; the J call may be wrong. This CDR3 region has 15 residues. The germline V gene encodes CDR1 SGHTA and CDR2 FQGTGA. In nucleotides, the CDR3 is TGTGCCAGCAGCCCCAATCCTGCGGGTACAGATACGCAGCATTTT. It translates to CASSPNPAGTDTQHF.

Notes on this clonotype: A read error is possible here, since a much larger clone lies one base away. The chain uses TRBV20-1 and TRBJ2-7; D is perhaps TRBD1 (6 bases). V was cut by 3 bases and J by 5 bases, with 20 bases left in between. Per the germline V gene, CDR1 is DFQATT and CDR2 is SNEGSKA (reference sequence). CDR3 length: 15 residues. CDR3 amino acids: CSASLVAGAADEQYF. The DNA for the CDR3 is TGCAGTGCTAGCCTAGTGGCAGGGGCAGCGGACGAGCAGTACTTC.

This clonotype was recorded many times. The rearrangement uses TRBV20-1 and TRBJ2-3; 10 bases agree with TRBD2. Germline V CDR1 and CDR2: DFQATT, SNEGSKA (reference sequence). V gave up 4 bases and J gave up 5 bases; unmatched junction bases: 9. This CDR3 is 15 amino acids long. The CDR3 spells CSATRAGGRGDTQYF. The CDR3 nucleotides read TGCAGTGCTACCCGAGCGGGAGGGCGGGGAGATACGCAGTATTTT.